This T cell receptor beta chain was sequenced in a study of control samples from healthy donors and cancer patients. The repertoire was sequenced with immunoSEQ multiplex PCR; TCRdb's copy has only in-frame clones and lacks some. The table records roughly 100,000 clones, about 91% of them present only once. The V gene's germline CDR1 is MNHEY and CDR2 SMNVEV (reference sequence). The length of the CDR3 is 18 residues. Germline trimming cut 5 bases from V and 0 bases from J; bases unmatched to any gene: 13. Sample: blood. This TCR derives from a woman younger than 30 in good health. The V call is TRBV27, the J call TRBJ1-5; TRBD1 agrees at 7 bases. CDR3 nucleotides: TGTGCCAGCAGTCCCTGGGTGGCAGGGGGATATAGCAATCAGCCCCAGCATTTT. It yields the protein CASSPWVAGGYSNQPQHF.